One sample yielded the 2 T cell receptor beta chains listed below, sequenced in a study of blood T cell repertoires in COVID-19. The repertoire was sequenced with immunoSEQ multiplex PCR; TCRdb's copy has only in-frame clones and lacks some. The profile shows some 120,000 clones, about three quarters of them singletons. Material: peripheral blood. Receptors originate from a woman aged 70-85 years with acute or convalescent COVID-19.

A note on this clone: Compared with germline, one end of the junction differs, possibly owing to a read error. The chain carries TRBV29-1 and TRBJ1-1; no firm D call. The CDR3 is 13 residues long. From germline, CDR1 is SQVTM and CDR2 ANQGSEA. CDR3 sequence reads: CSVEGLSNTEAFF. CDR3 in DNA: TGCAGCGTCGAAGGGCTTTCGAACACTGAAGCTTTCTTT.

The rearrangement links TRBV21-1 to TRBJ1-4; TRBD1 is the table's D call and was not checked against the DNA. TRBV21-1 constitutes a pseudogene. The CDR3 contains 18 residues. CDR3 loop: CASSKCPTGGILCEKLFF. The CDR3 DNA reads as TGTGCCAGCAGCAAATGCCCGACAGGGGGCATTCTATGCGAAAAACTGTTTTTT.